The present entry profiles one TCR beta chain with its context. This clone's antigen is unknown. It has no much larger one-base neighbor in the sample; base qualities were not kept. The library was built by means of the immunoSEQ multiplex PCR assay. For the multiplex PCR, a mixture combining 60 forward primers for TCR Vbeta segments and 13 reverse primers for TCR Jbeta segments was used. The CDR3 region of rearranged TCR beta genes was amplified from genomic DNA by a multiplex PCR assay. Amplified TCR beta libraries were sequenced as 87-base-pair reads on the Illumina HiSeq System. Processing in the source paper ran as follows. Across the roughly 640 repertoires, a later analysis counted roughly 84 million unique TCR beta chains, roughly 11 million of which were shared by at least two donors. A nearest-neighbor algorithm error-corrected the raw reads and collapsed the reads into unique sequences, merging closely related sequences to remove PCR and sequencing errors. Alignment of CDR3 sequences to IMGT reference sequences was used to assign V, D and J gene segments. For a sequence to be retained, a match of at least six nucleotides to both a V gene segment and a J gene segment was required. Rearrangements were called productive when the CDR3 lacked stop codons and stayed in frame with V and J; all others were non-productive. CDR3 was defined by IMGT convention, running from the second conserved V-encoded cysteine to the conserved J-encoded phenylalanine. In an earlier analysis of approximately 590 of the donors, sequences lacking an unambiguous match to a single V gene segment were excluded. An earlier analysis of over 450 of the donors classified V segments as functional when productive rearrangements were above 56.7% and as segregating when the standard deviation between donors was above 5%. A statistical classification framework was built for diagnosing cytomegalovirus status from the catalog of TCR beta chain sequences. V and J gene assignment, in a later analysis, came from comparing TCR nucleotide sequences with IMGT/GENE-DB human TR gene sequences. Using the TCRdist pipeline, a later analysis assigned CDR3 sequences along with most-parsimonious VDJ recombination scenarios. In a later analysis, every TCR beta chain was defined by the combination of its CDR3 amino acid sequence and its V-gene family, and reads without a unique V-gene family were dropped. As a way to deal with suspected cross-contamination and a sequencing artifact, a later analysis dropped hundreds of nucleotide sequences that were highly shared and had low generation probability. In a later analysis, a clonal expansion index was calculated for each public chain from normalized within-repertoire ranks of inferred template counts. In a later analysis, generation probabilities were computed using a VDJ recombination model fitted to out-of-frame rearrangements, and the results were checked against IGoR. In a later analysis, hypergeometric tests were used to score TCR-TCR, TCR-HLA and TCR-CMV co-occurrence, with a repertoire-size bias correction applied to TCR pairs. A later analysis estimated false discovery rates by permuting HLA or CMV assignments 20 times. In a later analysis, co-occurring TCRs were grouped using DBSCAN, and TCRdist sequence similarity was added for clustering within HLA-allele-positive subsets. Co-occurrence clustering excluded repertoires with fewer than 30,000 or more than 120,000 public chains, plus five with anomalous nucleotide sharing. Held by TCRdb, this immuneACCESS table contains in-frame sequences only and omits some clones. Under half of the omission traces to an unresolved V gene where checked; the cause of the rest is unknown. Clonal size and the V and J genes are those of that table, whereas D and trimming came from the DNA. For this sample the table gives about 160,000 clones, of which around 80% were detected only once. Together, the top ten hold more than 7% of the sample.

This sample was included in a study of cytomegalovirus exposure and HLA in healthy donors (dated by TCRdb to about 2017). General notes on the study: According to an earlier analysis of 450 to 650 of the donors, 200 million or so T cells yielded 95 million to 140 million unique TCR beta sequences and more than 250 Gb of sequence data. Among the approximately 430 genotyped donors, about 83% belonged to the genetic ancestry cluster associated with self-reported Caucasian donors. The study was designed to test whether signatures of past pathogen exposure could be identified by cataloging public T cell receptors. Class I and class II HLA loci were covered by the typing at four-digit resolution. Besides the first cohort of more than 650 subjects, a separate validation cohort made up of 120 or so different subjects was used. Four or five DR-DQ haplotypes were handled as single units for association and clustering, since linkage in the cohort was strong. The later analysis used no new phenotypic data to find candidate immune exposures, relying instead on TCR beta sequences and their occurrence across donors. To decide whether each TCR beta V gene segment behaved as functional or pseudogenic, an earlier analysis of 587 of the donors relied on high-throughput TCR beta sequencing. A later genetic analysis used genome-wide SNP genotypes for about three fifths of the 666 donors, treating that subset as a discovery cohort. On average, around 240,000 unique TCR beta nucleotide sequences were sequenced per donor among 398 genotyped donors of the cohort, with 15% to 20% of those sequences being non-productive. Donor age, sex, ethnicity and CMV serostatus were compiled alongside the repertoire data. To predict cytomegalovirus infection status, the study combined high-throughput TCR immunosequencing, statistical association of individual TCRs with disease status, and machine learning. An early release that covered around 590 HLA-typed donors contained about 290 gigabases of sequencing data and some 87 million unique TCR sequences. All discovery cohort repertoires had been generated on a single sequencing platform. Typing coverage differed by locus: A, B, C, DRB1 and DQB1 were typed in about 629-640 donors, DQA1 in 522, DPA1 in approximately 610, and DPB1 in 450 to 490. In a later analysis, previously published TCR beta repertoires from roughly 710 donors were re-analyzed and high-resolution HLA genotyping was added so that TCR occurrence patterns could be studied. The T cell repertoires of 666 subjects were profiled by immunosequencing and related to cytomegalovirus serostatus.

V ends up 2 bases short and J 5 bases short, with an unmatched junction base count of 16. The CDR3 measures 18 amino acids from cysteine to phenylalanine. The only DNA kept is the CDR3, 54 bases in frame from the first base. Taken from the germline V gene, the CDR1 and CDR2 loops are MNHNS and SASEGT. The paper's findings and limits, for the study overall: In a later genetic analysis, a missense DCLRE1C variant was associated with V-gene and J-gene trimming of TCR beta chains, and the association was replicated in an independent cohort. In an earlier analysis of a few hundred of the donors, most TCR beta V segments were observed in productive rearrangements about 90% or about 30% of the time, broadly matching IMGT annotations. When HLA alleles, especially DR and DQ, strongly co-occurred, TCR associations were difficult to assign to individual alleles. The classifier was reported to diagnose cytomegalovirus status with high specificity and sensitivity in both the original and validation cohorts. Because HLA typing was unavailable for some donors at each locus, only the typed subset was used in association tests. While some public TCRs were present in many individuals, most TCR sequences turned up only very rarely across donors. Specific HLA alleles were associated with about 17,000 TCR beta sequences at a false discovery rate of 0.05 in a later analysis. The study listed 150 to 200 TCR beta chains as associated with cytomegalovirus. A cluster of highly shared sequence variants was judged likely to be a technical artifact of the sequencing pipeline. It was suggested by the authors that the approach could potentially be generalized to other disease states and immunological phenotypes. The cohort was sequenced for TCR beta chains only, and without alpha or paired-chain data the features that could be detected were limited. Most CMV-associated TCR beta chains appeared to be HLA-restricted in a later analysis, and the HLA associations seemed to be driven largely by CMV exposure. In a later analysis, TCR association rates were found to vary across HLA loci, with the most associated TCRs seen for DRB1 alleles and the fewest for HLA-C alleles. Some IMGT-functional V segments, including TRBV6-2 and TRBV6-3, could not be told apart with the 87-base-pair reads, so those segments were excluded. In a later analysis, HLA-associated TCR beta chains were found to be more clonally expanded and to have lower generation probabilities than equally common non-associated chains. Roughly uniform sequencing depth across donors was assumed in presence/absence analyses, although this assumption may not hold. Three of the identified cytomegalovirus-associated TCR beta chains were confirmed in vitro to be specific for cytomegalovirus antigens. A further reported finding was that TCR beta sequences accurately predicted the HLA-A and HLA-B alleles for most subjects in the first cohort. According to a later analysis, parvovirus B19, influenza, CMV and Epstein-Barr virus appeared linked to several top co-occurrence clusters. The only immune exposure information available for the cohort was CMV serostatus. A later genetic analysis reported fewer N-insertions in productive TCRs among donors in an Asian-associated ancestry cluster than the roughly 720-donor mean. Because counts were too low, roughly 18 rarely observed V segments, including chromosome 9 orphons, were left out of the earlier analysis of 500 to 750 of the donors. Correlated functional status among segregating V segments might be attributable to linkage disequilibrium, but an unknown experimental factor could not be ruled out.

The cohort was made up of under 800 healthy bone marrow donors. Cohort members were all nominally healthy when sampled, although unrecorded immune exposures were likely present. The donor was CMV seropositive and was included in the group of 290 or so seropositive cohort members. Each donor provided a peripheral blood sample, and peripheral blood mononuclear cells were used for TCR beta sequencing. Genomic DNA was extracted from the blood cell samples with the Qiagen DNeasy Blood Extraction Kit. The chain is encoded by TRBV6-1 joined to TRBJ1-1; 8 junctional bases match TRBD1. Specimen: PBMCs. This receptor was taken from a male donor in good health and CMV-seropositive. CDR3 reads: CASSEFSQGAAGFTEAFF. The DNA sequence is as follows: TGTGCCAGCAGTGAATTTAGTCAGGGGGCGGCGGGATTTACTGAAGCTTTCTTT.